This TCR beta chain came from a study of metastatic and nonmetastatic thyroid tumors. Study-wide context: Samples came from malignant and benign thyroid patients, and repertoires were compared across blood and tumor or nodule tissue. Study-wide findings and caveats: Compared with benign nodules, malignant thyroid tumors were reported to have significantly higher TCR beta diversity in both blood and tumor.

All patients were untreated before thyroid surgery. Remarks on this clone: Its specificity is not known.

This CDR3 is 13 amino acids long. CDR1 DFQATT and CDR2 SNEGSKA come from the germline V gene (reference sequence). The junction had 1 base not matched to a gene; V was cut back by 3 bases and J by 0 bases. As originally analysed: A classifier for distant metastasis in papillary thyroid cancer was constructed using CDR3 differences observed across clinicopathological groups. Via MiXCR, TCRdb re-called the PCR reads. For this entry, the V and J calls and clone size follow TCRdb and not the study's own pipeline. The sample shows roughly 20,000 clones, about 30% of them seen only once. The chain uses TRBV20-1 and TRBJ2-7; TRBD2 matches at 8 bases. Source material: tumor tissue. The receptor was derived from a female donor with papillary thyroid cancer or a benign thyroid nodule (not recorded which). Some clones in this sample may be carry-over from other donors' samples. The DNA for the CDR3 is TGCAGTGCTAGTGGGACTAGCTCCTACGAGCAGTACTTC. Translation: CSASGTSSYEQYF.